Below are 14 T cell receptor beta chains sequenced from a single sample in a study of OX40 agonist ivuxolimab in advanced cancers. Library method: the immunoSEQ multiplex PCR assay. Held by TCRdb, this immuneACCESS table contains in-frame sequences only and omits some clones. Under half of the omission traces to an unresolved V gene where checked; the cause of the rest is unknown. The sample contains some 52,000 clones, approximately 94% of them found a single time. 12% of the sample is held by the ten biggest clonotypes. The input for sequencing was CD4+ or CD8+ T cells sorted from blood, taken in a trial of the OX40 agonist ivuxolimab. These receptors were collected from an adult with an advanced solid tumor such as melanoma, head and neck, liver or kidney cancer.

The chain joins TRBV28 to TRBJ1-2; D remains ambiguous. V lost 3 bases to trimming and J lost 8 bases, with 10 bases between them. The CDR3 has 12 residues. Looked up from germline, CDR1 is MDHEN and CDR2 is SYDVKM. The CDR3 is CASSFGQEGYTF. CDR3 nucleotides: TGTGCCAGCAGTTTTGGGCAGGAGGGCTACACCTTC.

V is TRBV11-1 and J is TRBJ2-7, with D perhaps matching TRBD2 (5 bases). Trimming took 5 bases from V and 0 from J, leaving 11 bases between them. CDR3 size: 14 residues. Germline V gene data show CDR1 as SGHAT and CDR2 as FQDESV (reference sequence). CDR3 bases: TGTGCCAGCAGCGACTACGCCCTCTCCTACGAGCAGTACTTC. Encoded protein: CASSDYALSYEQYF. Based on the CDR3 plus reference TRBV11-1 and TRBJ2-7, the full variable domain is EAEVAQSPRYKITEKSQAVAFWCDPISGHATLYWYRQILGQGPELLVQFQDESVVDDSQLPKDRFSAERLKGVDSTLKIQPAELGDSAMYLCASSDYALSYEQYFGPGTRLTVT.

This chain joins TRBV30 and TRBJ2-3; D is perhaps TRBD2 (6 bases). This CDR3 region has 14 residues. In germline, CDR1 is GTSNPN, CDR2 SVGIG (reference sequence). V dropped 2 bases and J dropped 6 bases, with 15 bases sitting between them. The CDR3: CAWSTASVGDTQYF. In DNA, the CDR3 is TGTGCCTGGAGTACGGCTAGCGTCGGGGATACGCAGTATTTT.

The CDR3 nucleotides are TGTGCCAGCAGCGTGGGGGAGTTCTACAATGAGCAGTTCTTC. This codes for CASSVGEFYNEQFF. This rearrangement joins TRBV9 to TRBJ2-1, with D perhaps given as TRBD1 or TRBD2 (5 bases each). The CDR3 length is 14 residues. V lost 2 bases and J 3 bases, leaving 9 bases between the germline ends. Germline values: CDR1 SGDLS, CDR2 YYNGEE.

V usage is TRBV4-1 and J usage is TRBJ2-7; D gene uncertain. The germline gives CDR1 MGHRA, CDR2 YSYEKL. The V gene lost 0 bases and the J gene lost 4 bases, with 10 bases spanning the gap. The CDR3 is 14 amino acids. CDR3 DNA sequence: TGCGCCAGCAGCCAAGAGGTTTCATTTTACGAGCAGTACTTC. This encodes CASSQEVSFYEQYF.

The chain combines TRBV14 with TRBJ2-3; unclear D gene. V was shortened by 1 base and J by 2 bases, with 10 bases between the two germline ends. The CDR3 consists of 15 residues. Germline lookup yields CDR1 SGHDN and CDR2 FVKESK. The CDR3 protein is CASSQVSAPTDTQYF. For the CDR3, the DNA is TGTGCCAGCAGCCAAGTTTCCGCACCCACAGATACGCAGTATTTT.

V is TRBV29-1 and J is TRBJ2-7; D call uncertain. V lost 4 bases and J 10 bases, leaving 14 bases between the germline ends. The CDR3 totals 11 residues. Germline CDR1 and CDR2: SQVTM and ANQGSEA. CDR3 nucleotides: TGCAGCGTTGCGAATGGACCCGATCAGTACTTC. It is translated as CSVANGPDQYF.

The chain couples TRBV9 to TRBJ2-1; the D is unclear. Germline-derived CDR1 and CDR2 are SGDLS and YYNGEE. The CDR3 extends over 13 amino acids. Trimming took 4 bases from V and 6 from J, leaving 11 bases between them. In nucleotides, the CDR3 is TGTGCCAGCAGCCCCCACTCTAGCAATGAGCAGTTCTTC. It codes for CASSPHSSNEQFF. The full variable domain, its missing parts supplied by reference TRBV9 and TRBJ2-1, is DSGVTQTPKHLITATGQRVTLRCSPRSGDLSVYWYQQSLDQGLQFLIQYYNGEERAKGNILERFSAQQFPDLHSELNLSSLELGDSALYFCASSPHSSNEQFFGPGTRLTVL.

The CDR3 DNA follows: TGTGCCAGCAGGGCTGGAAGCGCAACTAATGAAAAACTGTTTTTT. Its protein product is CASRAGSATNEKLFF. This chain connects TRBV27 to TRBJ1-4; unclear D gene. The CDR3 is 15 amino acids. V lost 6 bases and J lost 0, with 11 bases in between. Germline V lookup: CDR1 MNHEY, CDR2 SMNVEV (reference sequence).

The genes are TRBV19 and TRBJ1-1; D is perhaps TRBD1 (6 bases). Germline CDR1 reads LNHDA; CDR2 reads SQIVND (reference sequence). This CDR3 has 16 residues. The V gene lost 8 bases and the J gene lost 0 bases, with 19 bases spanning the gap. The DNA of the CDR3 is TGTGCCAGTGATGTTCGGACGGGGGGCATGAACACTGAAGCTTTCTTT. This encodes CASDVRTGGMNTEAFF. The complete variable domain, with remaining parts taken from reference TRBV19 and TRBJ1-1, reads DGGITQSPKYLFRKEGQNVTLSCEQNLNHDAMYWYRQDPGQGLRLIYYSQIVNDFQKGDIAEGYSVSREKKESFPLTVTSAQKNPTAFYLCASDVRTGGMNTEAFFGQGTRLTVV.

The chain carries TRBV11-2 and TRBJ2-7; D perhaps matches TRBD2 (5 bases). CDR1 and CDR2 from the germline V gene are SGHAT and FQNNGV. Trimming shortened V by 5 bases and J by 0 bases, and 14 bases separated the two germline ends. CDR3 length equals 15 residues. CDR3 loop: CASSETDYSSYEQYF. In nucleotides, the CDR3 is TGTGCCAGCAGCGAGACCGACTACAGCTCCTACGAGCAGTACTTC.

This clone appeared a single time. The rearrangement uses TRBV14 and TRBJ2-5; TRBD2 aligns across 11 bases. Losses at the gene ends were 0 bases for V and 0 bases for J; bases not matched to a gene: 6. The CDR3 runs to 18 residues. The germline CDR1 and CDR2 sequences are SGHDN and FVKESK. The CDR3 is CASSQELAGGVYQETQYF. In nucleotides, the CDR3 is TGTGCCAGCAGCCAAGAGCTAGCGGGAGGAGTGTACCAAGAGACCCAGTACTTC.

The chain uses TRBV27 and TRBJ2-7; 8 bases agree with TRBD1. Trimming took 6 bases from V and 5 from J; bases not matched to a gene: 3. The CDR3 is 12 residues long. Germline V gene data show CDR1 as MNHEY and CDR2 as SMNVEV (reference sequence). CDR3 loop: CASSQTGDEQYF. For the CDR3, the DNA is TGTGCCAGCAGCCAGACAGGGGACGAGCAGTACTTC.

The chain joins TRBV7-2 to TRBJ2-3; 7 nucleotides line up with TRBD2. The CDR3 runs to 14 residues. Trimming took 7 bases from V and 0 from J; bases not matched to a gene: 4. Germline-derived CDR1 and CDR2 are SGHTA and FQGNSA. The CDR3 sequence: CASITGGSTDTQYF. Here the CDR3 DNA reads TGTGCCAGCATAACGGGGGGTAGCACAGATACGCAGTATTTT.